These T cell receptor beta chains were read from a single sample in a study of blood T cell repertoires in COVID-19. The method was immunoSEQ multiplex PCR; TCRdb's version includes in-frame clones alone and lacks a portion of them. The top ten hold approximately 4.5% of the sample, which has around 450,000 clones, roughly 89% seen once. The sample was peripheral blood. Receptors were obtained from a woman aged 30 to 39 with acute or convalescent COVID-19. CDR3s leave out the opening cysteine and the closing phenylalanine or tryptophan.

TRBV27 | ASLSGGAGSNEQF
TRBV28 | ASSFRTGLYGYT
TRBV20-1 | SASSSRGTNSPLH
TRBV2 | ASSRRGSNQPQH
TRBV10-3 | AIGTGGRGANEKLF
TRBV5-4 | ASSFVVGASNEQF
TRBV7-2 | ASSAAGPRNQPQH
TRBV19 | ASSIRGWEGAKNIQY
TRBV5-8 | ASSLGTGDQETQY
TRBV27 | ASRAWAGHEKLF
TRBV5-5 | ASSLGQQGASNQPQH
TRBV29-1 | SVDGDREAF
TRBV6-2/TRBV6-3 | ASSRPSLAAYEQY
TRBV20-1 | SASFETQY
TRBV6-1 | ASSETGGSYEQY
TRBV5-4 | ASSFSRRGTGNEKLF
TRBV2 | ASRTGTYEQY
TRBV5-6 | ASSLTGQLPETQY
TRBV9 | ASGTGQAMNTEAF
TRBV2 | ASSVRQGYEKLF
TRBV3-1/TRBV3-2 | ASSQEGSPNTEAF
TRBV5-5 | ASSLYKQGNQPQH
TRBV24-1 | ATSDPSRGGNEQY
TRBV3-1/TRBV3-2 | ASSQDSRGGVTGELF
TRBV11-2 | ASSEGAGISTDTQY